The TCR beta chain under discussion was sequenced for a study of T cells in Graves' hyperthyroidism and ophthalmopathy (dated by TCRdb to 2018 to 2020). Notes on the research overall: To identify distinguishing TCR V-J signatures, a discovery cohort of 100 patients was used, comprising some 45 with Graves' ophthalmopathy and 55 to 65 with stable Graves' hyperthyroidism. Prospective prediction of ophthalmopathy was tested in an independent validation cohort consisting of under 20 hyperthyroidism patients and more than 15 patients who later progressed to ophthalmopathy. After blood sampling, hyperthyroidism patients were treated with methimazole at a starting dose of 30 mg daily, and ophthalmopathy patients were treated with high-dose intravenous methylprednisolone. In addition, the study compared T-cell repertoires in thyroid tissue and in blood from five to seven Graves' hyperthyroidism patients. The paper reports TCR Vbeta CDR3 sequencing of approximately 140 peripheral blood samples: under 45 ophthalmopathy, fewer than 80 hyperthyroidism and 17 progressor patients. The roughly 100 discovery patients were randomly split 7:3 into training and test sets.

TCR beta CDR3 regions were amplified from RNA transcripts. A first-round RT-PCR of the TCR CDR3 used the HTBI primer set with the Qiagen OneStep RT-PCR kit. Libraries were constructed in a second round of multiplex PCR, after which size selection and purification were performed. Sequencing of the libraries was done on an Illumina HiSeq2000 using paired-end 100 bp reads. In the paper's pipeline: SOAPnuke was used to process the raw data, with reads discarded if the reads contained adapters or uncalled bases, had a mean Phred below 15, or lacked an exact constant-primer or identifier match. COPE v1.2.5 was used to merge high-quality paired reads, and clonotypes were defined as unique nucleotide sequences. MiTCR v1.1 was used to align the clonotypes against IMGT TRBV, TRBD and TRBJ reference segments. Only V-J combinations with frequency above 0.0001, covering about 99% of repertoires, were analysed. The TCS score was defined as F50 (clonal expansion) divided by E x V (chaos), with BLOSUM62-based TCRdist calculated between CDR3 peptides within each V-J. Welch's t-statistics and random forest reduced some 510 V-J features to roughly 13, which were used in a naive Bayes classifier (R e1071). Thyroid-blood repertoire similarity was quantified with the Morisita-Horn index. In TCRdb, the public reads were trimmed at Q25 with fastp and aligned with MiXCR, with productive beta chains retained. Each CDR3 protein gets just one entry, which takes the most common genes and DNA from the rows behind it. TCRdb, not the authors, supplied the V and J calls. The sample table contains 610,000 or so distinct CDR3 sequences; only one count was recorded for around 42% of them. Around 7.7% of the sample is held by the ten biggest clonotypes.

A patient counted as having stable Graves' hyperthyroidism if no progression to ophthalmopathy occurred over 18 months of follow-up. The hyperthyroidism patients were between 18 and 65 years old and newly diagnosed, with a disease duration of less than 2 months. Patients with uncontrolled infections, other autoimmune diseases, pregnancy or lactation were excluded. Clinical symptoms, serum thyroxine and TRAb, thyroid ultrasound, and orbital computed tomography formed the basis for the diagnoses. Total RNA was extracted using Trizol reagent, and RNA quality was assessed on an Agilent 2100 Bioanalyzer. This clonotype turned up a few times. The antigen it binds to is not known. Base quality data are lacking; no much larger clone is found one base away. The investigation overall reported the following: Most expanded thyroid clonotypes (frequency above 0.001) were also detected in blood, a finding suggesting that blood repertoires may reflect thyroid immune responses. In validation, progression to ophthalmopathy was predicted by the model with more than 65% sensitivity and 72% to 85% specificity, a median of about 6.8 months before onset. A 13 V-J signature model separated ophthalmopathy from stable hyperthyroidism, with roughly 88% sensitivity and around 84% specificity in cross-validation and 80%/75% in testing. Sample size was not statistically predetermined, and investigators were not blinded to group allocation.

As encoded in the germline V gene, CDR1 is SGHTA while CDR2 is FQGTGA. Taken from cysteine to phenylalanine, the CDR3 has 13 residues. Kept here is only the CDR3 DNA, which spans 39 bases and is read in frame from base 1. V loses 4 bases, J loses 2 bases, and the germline ends lie 6 bases apart. This receptor was obtained from a woman under 30 with Graves' hyperthyroidism. Input material: peripheral blood or thyroid tissue (not recorded which). Recombination joined TRBV7-3 with TRBJ2-1, with the D gene not clear enough to name. The nucleotide sequence reads TGTGCCAGCAGCTCGATCGCCTACAATGAGCAGTTCTTC. It codes for CASSSIAYNEQFF.